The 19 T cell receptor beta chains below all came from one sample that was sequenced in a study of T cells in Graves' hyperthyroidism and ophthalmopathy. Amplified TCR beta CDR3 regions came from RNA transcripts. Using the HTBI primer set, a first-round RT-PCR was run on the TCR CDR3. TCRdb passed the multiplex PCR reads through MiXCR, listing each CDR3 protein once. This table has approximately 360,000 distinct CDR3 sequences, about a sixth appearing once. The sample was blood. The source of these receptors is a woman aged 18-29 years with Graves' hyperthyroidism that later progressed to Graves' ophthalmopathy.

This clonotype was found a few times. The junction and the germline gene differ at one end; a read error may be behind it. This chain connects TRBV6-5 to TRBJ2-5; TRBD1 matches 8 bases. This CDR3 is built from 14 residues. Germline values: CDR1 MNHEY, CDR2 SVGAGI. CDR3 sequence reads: CASSDSDREETQYF. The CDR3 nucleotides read TGTGCCAGCAGTGACTCGGACAGGGAAGAGACCCAGTACTTC.

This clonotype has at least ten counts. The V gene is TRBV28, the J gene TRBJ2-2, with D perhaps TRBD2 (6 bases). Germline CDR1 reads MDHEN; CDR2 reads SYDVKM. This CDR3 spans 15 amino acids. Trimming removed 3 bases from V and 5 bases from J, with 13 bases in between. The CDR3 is CASSFHRGSTGELFF. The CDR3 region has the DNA TGTGCCAGCAGTTTCCATCGGGGGTCAACCGGGGAGCTGTTTTTT. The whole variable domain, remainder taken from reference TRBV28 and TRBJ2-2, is DVKVTQSSRYLVKRTGEKVFLECVQDMDHENMFWYRQDPGLGLRLIYFSYDVKMKEKGDIPEGYSVSREKKERFSLILESASTNQTSMYLCASSFHRGSTGELFFGEGSRLTVL.

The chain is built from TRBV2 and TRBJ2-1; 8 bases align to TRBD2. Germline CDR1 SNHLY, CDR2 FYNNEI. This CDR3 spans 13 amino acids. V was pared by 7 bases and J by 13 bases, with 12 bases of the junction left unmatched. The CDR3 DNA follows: TGTGCCAGCATTCTTGGACTAGCTGAACAACAGTTCTTC. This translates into CASILGLAEQQFF.

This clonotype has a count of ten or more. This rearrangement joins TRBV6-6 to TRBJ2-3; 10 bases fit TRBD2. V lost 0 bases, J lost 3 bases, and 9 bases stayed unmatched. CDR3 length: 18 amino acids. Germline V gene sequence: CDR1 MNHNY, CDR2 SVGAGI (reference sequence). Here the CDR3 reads CASSYSIPAGGGTDTQYF. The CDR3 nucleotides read TGTGCCAGCAGTTACTCGATTCCAGCGGGAGGGGGTACAGATACGCAGTATTTT.

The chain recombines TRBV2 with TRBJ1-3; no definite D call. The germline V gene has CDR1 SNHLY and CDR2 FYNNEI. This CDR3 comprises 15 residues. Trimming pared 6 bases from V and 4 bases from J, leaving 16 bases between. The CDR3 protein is CASSLVLGYGNTIYF. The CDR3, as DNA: TGTGCCAGCAGCTTAGTGCTGGGGTACGGAAACACCATATATTTT.

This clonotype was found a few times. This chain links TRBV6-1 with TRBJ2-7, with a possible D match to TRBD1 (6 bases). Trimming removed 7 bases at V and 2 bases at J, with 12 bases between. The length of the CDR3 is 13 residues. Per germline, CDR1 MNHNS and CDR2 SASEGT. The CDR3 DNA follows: TGTGCCAGCAACCCCGGGACACCCTACGAGCAGTACTTC. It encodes CASNPGTPYEQYF.

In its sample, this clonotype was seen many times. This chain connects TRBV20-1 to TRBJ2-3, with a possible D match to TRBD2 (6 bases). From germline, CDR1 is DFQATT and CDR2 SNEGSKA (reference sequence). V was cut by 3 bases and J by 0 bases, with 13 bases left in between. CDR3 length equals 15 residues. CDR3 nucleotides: TGCAGTGCTAGCCCTCCGGGACTCAGCACAGATACGCAGTATTTT. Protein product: CSASPPGLSTDTQYF.

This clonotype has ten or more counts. The DNA for the CDR3 is TGTGCCAGCACCGCAGAAATGGGACAGGCCCAAAACGTCCTGACTTTC. Translating gives CASTAEMGQAQNVLTF. The chain is built from TRBV27 and TRBJ2-6; TRBD1 matches 8 bases. V lost 7 bases to trimming and J lost 10 bases; unmatched junction nucleotides: 15. This CDR3 comprises 16 residues. Germline assignment: CDR1 MNHEY and CDR2 SMNVEV (reference sequence).

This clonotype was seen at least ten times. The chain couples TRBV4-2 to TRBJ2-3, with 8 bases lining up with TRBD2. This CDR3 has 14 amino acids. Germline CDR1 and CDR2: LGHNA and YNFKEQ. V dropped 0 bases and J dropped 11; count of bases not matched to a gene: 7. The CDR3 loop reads CASSQEALAGRQYF. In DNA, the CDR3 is TGTGCCAGCAGCCAAGAGGCTTTAGCGGGAAGGCAGTATTTT.

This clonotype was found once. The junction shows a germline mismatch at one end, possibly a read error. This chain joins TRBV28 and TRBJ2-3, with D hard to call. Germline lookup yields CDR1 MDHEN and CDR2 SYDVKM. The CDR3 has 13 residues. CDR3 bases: TGTGCCTGCCTTAATGGGTGCACAGATAAGCAGTATTTT. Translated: CACLNGCTDKQYF.

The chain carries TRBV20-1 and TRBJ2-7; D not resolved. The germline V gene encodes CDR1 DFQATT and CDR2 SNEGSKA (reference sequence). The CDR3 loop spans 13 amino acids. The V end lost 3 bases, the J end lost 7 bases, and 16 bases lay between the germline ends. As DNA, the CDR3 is TGCAGTGCTAGGAATACCCCGGCGAGGGAGCAGTACTTC. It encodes CSARNTPAREQYF.

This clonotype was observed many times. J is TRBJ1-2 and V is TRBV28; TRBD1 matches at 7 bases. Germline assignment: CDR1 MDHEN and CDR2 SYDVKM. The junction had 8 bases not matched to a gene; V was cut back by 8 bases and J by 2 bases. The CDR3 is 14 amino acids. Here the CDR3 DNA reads TGTGCCAGCTTGGCACCGGGACAGAACTATGGCTACACCTTC. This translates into CASLAPGQNYGYTF.

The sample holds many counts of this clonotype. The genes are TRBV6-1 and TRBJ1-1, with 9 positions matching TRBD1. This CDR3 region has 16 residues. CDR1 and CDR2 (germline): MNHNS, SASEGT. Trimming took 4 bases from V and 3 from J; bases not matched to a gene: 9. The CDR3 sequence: CASSVEQGARDTEAFF. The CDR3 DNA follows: TGTGCCAGCAGTGTTGAACAGGGGGCCAGGGACACTGAAGCTTTCTTT.

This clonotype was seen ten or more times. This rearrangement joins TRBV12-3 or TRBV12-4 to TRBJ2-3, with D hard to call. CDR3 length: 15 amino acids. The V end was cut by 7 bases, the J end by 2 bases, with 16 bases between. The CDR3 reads CASTWGRRFTDTQYF. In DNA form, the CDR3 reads TGTGCCAGCACCTGGGGTAGGCGATTCACAGATACGCAGTATTTT.

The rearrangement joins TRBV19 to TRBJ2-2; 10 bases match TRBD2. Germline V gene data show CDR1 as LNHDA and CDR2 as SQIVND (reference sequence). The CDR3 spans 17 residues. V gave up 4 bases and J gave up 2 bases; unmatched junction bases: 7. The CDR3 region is CASSNPSSGSNTGELFF. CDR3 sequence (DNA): TGTGCCAGTAGTAACCCGTCTAGCGGGAGCAACACCGGGGAGCTGTTTTTT.

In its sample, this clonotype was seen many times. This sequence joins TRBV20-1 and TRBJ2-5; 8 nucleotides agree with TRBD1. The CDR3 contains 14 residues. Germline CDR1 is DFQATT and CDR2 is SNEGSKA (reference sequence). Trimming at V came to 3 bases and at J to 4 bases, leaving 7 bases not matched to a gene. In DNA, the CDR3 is TGCAGTGCTAGTGATTCCAGGGGGCCAGAGACCCAGTACTTC. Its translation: CSASDSRGPETQYF.

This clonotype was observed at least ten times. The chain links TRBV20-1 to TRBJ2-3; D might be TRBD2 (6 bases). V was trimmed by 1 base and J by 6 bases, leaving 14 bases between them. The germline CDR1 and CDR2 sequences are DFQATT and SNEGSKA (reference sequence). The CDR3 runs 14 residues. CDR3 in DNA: TGCAGTGCTAGAGGGGAGGCAGGGATGGATACGCAGTATTTT. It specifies CSARGEAGMDTQYF.

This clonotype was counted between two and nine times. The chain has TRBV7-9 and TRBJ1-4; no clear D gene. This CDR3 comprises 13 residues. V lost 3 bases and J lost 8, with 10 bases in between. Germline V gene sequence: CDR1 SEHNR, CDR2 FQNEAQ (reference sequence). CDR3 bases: TGTGCCAGCAGCTTCCAACTAGGAGAAAAACTGTTTTTT. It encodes CASSFQLGEKLFF.

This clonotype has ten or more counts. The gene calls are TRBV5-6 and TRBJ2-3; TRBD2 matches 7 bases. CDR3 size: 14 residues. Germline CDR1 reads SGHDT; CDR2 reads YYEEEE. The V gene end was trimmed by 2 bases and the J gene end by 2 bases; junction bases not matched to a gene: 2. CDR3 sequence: CASSFSGTTDTQYF. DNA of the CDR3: TGTGCCAGCAGCTTCAGCGGGACCACAGATACGCAGTATTTT. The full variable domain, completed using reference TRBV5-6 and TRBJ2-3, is DAGVTQSPTHLIKTRGQQVTLRCSPKSGHDTVSWYQQALGQGPQFIFQYYEEEERQRGNFPDRFSGHQFPNYSSELNVNALLLGDSALYLCASSFSGTTDTQYFGPGTRLTVL.